These 24 T cell receptor beta chains were all obtained from the same sample, sequenced in a study of T cells in Graves' hyperthyroidism and ophthalmopathy. Amplified TCR beta CDR3 regions came from RNA transcripts. A set of HTBI primers served as the primers for a first-round RT-PCR of the TCR CDR3. TCRdb analysed the multiplex PCR reads with MiXCR anew, one entry per CDR3 protein. The top ten hold around a sixth of the sample, which has 550,000 to 800,000 distinct CDR3 sequences, roughly a sixth seen once. Sequences were obtained from blood. The receptor source for this set is a man aged 45 to 65 with Graves' hyperthyroidism.

This clonotype came up many times. The chain uses TRBV14 and TRBJ2-5; D uncertain. The germline gives CDR1 SGHDN, CDR2 FVKESK. This CDR3 spans 15 amino acids. V lost 4 bases to trimming and J lost 0 bases, with 12 bases between them. CDR3 amino acids: CASSPKWAYQETQYF. The CDR3 DNA reads as TGTGCCAGCAGCCCAAAGTGGGCCTACCAAGAGACCCAGTACTTC.

This clonotype has ten or more counts. V and J are TRBV7-9 and TRBJ1-5; 7 bases fit TRBD1. The ends lost 4 bases at V and 7 bases at J; junction bases unmatched: 10. Germline CDR1 is SEHNR and CDR2 is FQNEAQ (reference sequence). This CDR3 has 15 amino acids. CDR3 amino acids: CASSSSTGMDQPQHF. For the CDR3, the DNA is TGTGCCAGCAGCTCCTCGACAGGGATGGACCAGCCCCAGCATTTT.

This chain links TRBV4-1 with TRBJ2-3; D gene ambiguous. The germline CDR1 and CDR2 sequences are MGHRA and YSYEKL. V shed 4 bases and J shed 4 bases, with 9 bases lying between them. The CDR3 extends over 13 amino acids. The CDR3 loop reads CASSPVPSDTQYF. DNA for the CDR3: TGCGCCAGCAGCCCGGTTCCCTCAGATACGCAGTATTTT.

This clonotype was counted between two and nine times. J is TRBJ2-3 and V is TRBV2; tentatively, D is TRBD1 or TRBD2 (6 bases each). This CDR3 is built from 16 residues. Germline-derived CDR1 and CDR2 are SNHLY and FYNNEI. V dropped 2 bases and J dropped 0 bases, with 12 bases sitting between them. DNA of the CDR3: TGTGCCAGCAGTGAAAGGGGGGCGGCTAGCACAGATACGCAGTATTTT. Translation: CASSERGAASTDTQYF. Variable domain in full (rest from reference TRBV2 and TRBJ2-3): EPEVTQTPSHQVTQMGQEVILRCVPISNHLYFYWYRQILGQKVEFLVSFYNNEISEKSEIFDDQFSVERPDGSNFTLKIRSTKLEDSAMYFCASSERGAASTDTQYFGPGTRLTVL.

This clonotype has a count of ten or more. This chain connects TRBV11-2 to TRBJ1-2; D is uncertain. The CDR3 is 13 amino acids. CDR1 and CDR2 (germline): SGHAT, FQNNGV. Deletions cut 2 bases from V and 5 bases from J, with 9 bases between. The CDR3: CASSLSLQYGYTF. CDR3 nucleotides: TGTGCCAGCAGCTTAAGTCTACAGTATGGCTACACCTTC.

This clonotype came up a few times. The chain carries TRBV20-1 and TRBJ2-2; a weak D match, TRBD1 (7 bases). The CDR3 runs to 15 residues. Per the germline V gene, CDR1 is DFQATT and CDR2 is SNEGSKA (reference sequence). Trimming shortened V by 5 bases and J by 0 bases, and 13 bases separated the two germline ends. The CDR3 sequence: CSAGRDRSNTGELFF. CDR3 sequence (DNA): TGCAGTGCTGGGCGGGACAGATCGAACACCGGGGAGCTGTTTTTT.

This clonotype was detected a few times. The CDR3 DNA sequence: TGCGCCAGCAGCCAAGATTGGGGGGGGAACACTGAAGCTTTCTTT. Translated: CASSQDWGGNTEAFF. The V gene is TRBV4-3, the J gene TRBJ1-1, with a weak D call TRBD1 (5 bases). The CDR3 sequence is 15 residues long. CDR1 is LGHNA and CDR2 is YSLEER in the germline V gene. V shed 0 bases and J shed 1 base, with 9 bases lying between them.

This clonotype turned up a few times. This chain links TRBV3-1 with TRBJ2-1, with 8 bases lining up with TRBD2. V was pared by 0 bases and J by 6 bases, with 10 bases of the junction left unmatched. The length of the CDR3 is 17 residues. CDR1 and CDR2 from the germline V gene are LGHDT and YNNKEL (reference sequence). The CDR3: CASSQDLDGGARNEQFF. The CDR3, as DNA: TGTGCCAGCAGCCAAGATCTGGACGGGGGGGCCCGCAATGAGCAGTTCTTC.

This clonotype was seen many times. This chain connects TRBV30 to TRBJ2-7; D call uncertain. In germline, CDR1 is GTSNPN, CDR2 SVGIG (reference sequence). This CDR3 is built from 12 residues. Trimming pared 0 bases from V and 6 bases from J, leaving 9 bases between. Here the CDR3 reads CAWSVAVPEQYF. The CDR3 bases are TGTGCCTGGAGTGTGGCAGTCCCCGAGCAGTACTTC.

CDR3 amino acids: CSARDSASGRPGRQETQYF. DNA for the CDR3: TGCAGTGCTAGAGATTCCGCTAGCGGGAGGCCGGGTCGGCAAGAGACCCAGTACTTC. The chain links TRBV20-1 to TRBJ2-5; 11 bases match TRBD2. V shed 0 bases and J 2 bases; nucleotides not matched to a gene: 14. From germline, CDR1 is DFQATT and CDR2 SNEGSKA (reference sequence). The CDR3 is 19 residues long.

Ten or more counts support this clonotype. The CDR3 loop reads CSASSSGDPETQYF. In DNA, the CDR3 is TGCAGTGCTAGTTCCAGCGGGGACCCAGAGACCCAGTACTTC. The genes are TRBV20-1 and TRBJ2-5; 7 bases line up with TRBD2. The CDR3 runs 14 residues. V shed 3 bases and J 4 bases; nucleotides not matched to a gene: 8. In germline, CDR1 is DFQATT, CDR2 SNEGSKA (reference sequence).

In this sample, this clonotype turned up many times. This chain joins TRBV11-2 and TRBJ1-6; D call uncertain. The germline V gene has CDR1 SGHAT and CDR2 FQNNGV. This CDR3 has 15 amino acids. V was trimmed by 6 bases and J by 3 bases, leaving 12 bases between them. CDR3 sequence: CASSRPGVYNSPLHF. For the CDR3, the DNA is TGTGCCAGCAGTAGACCGGGAGTCTATAATTCACCCCTCCACTTT. The whole variable domain, filled in from reference TRBV11-2 and TRBJ1-6, reads EAGVAQSPRYKIIEKRQSVAFWCNPISGHATLYWYQQILGQGPKLLIQFQNNGVVDDSQLPKDRFSAERLKGVDSTLKIQPAKLEDSAVYLCASSRPGVYNSPLHFGNGTRLTVT.

Ten or more counts support this clonotype. This chain joins TRBV28 and TRBJ2-7; TRBD1 matches 9 bases. This CDR3 spans 16 amino acids. CDR1 is MDHEN and CDR2 is SYDVKM in the germline V gene. V gave up 5 bases and J gave up 6 bases; unmatched junction bases: 14. This CDR3 reads CASSPTDRGYAFEQYF. The CDR3 nucleotides read TGTGCCAGCAGTCCCACCGACAGGGGGTACGCTTTCGAGCAGTACTTC.

This clonotype was seen repeatedly, ten times or more. The genes are TRBV27 and TRBJ2-7, with 14 bases aligning to TRBD2. Germline CDR1 MNHEY, CDR2 SMNVEV (reference sequence). Trimming took 5 bases from V and 7 from J; bases not matched to a gene: 7. The CDR3 totals 15 residues. The DNA of the CDR3 is TGTGCCAGCAGTGCTGGGACTAGCGGGAGATTAGAGCAGTACTTC. Residues: CASSAGTSGRLEQYF.

The V gene is TRBV28, the J gene TRBJ1-5; D is perhaps TRBD1 (6 bases). V was pared by 6 bases and J by 6 bases, with 18 bases between. The V gene's germline CDR1 is MDHEN and CDR2 SYDVKM. The CDR3 length is 15 residues. In DNA form, the CDR3 reads TGTGCCAGCAGCCGATGGGGGGCGTTAAGTCAGCCCCAGCATTTT. Its protein product is CASSRWGALSQPQHF.

In this sample, this clonotype turned up a few times. The chain has TRBV27 and TRBJ1-3; 8 nucleotides align to TRBD1. Trimming removed 6 bases from V and 4 bases from J; junction bases left unmatched: 5. The CDR3 totals 14 residues. Germline loops: CDR1 MNHEY, CDR2 SMNVEV (reference sequence). The CDR3 reads CASSRDRRGNTIYF. The CDR3 bases are TGTGCCAGCAGCCGGGACAGGCGCGGAAACACCATATATTTT.

The J gene is TRBJ1-2, the V gene TRBV5-1; D not certain. Looked up from germline, CDR1 is SGHRS and CDR2 is YFSETQ. This CDR3 region has 15 residues. V dropped 0 bases and J dropped 8 bases, with 17 bases sitting between them. The CDR3 DNA sequence: TGCGCCAGCAGCTTGGGCGACCTAAACCTGGGCGGCTACACCTTC. It encodes CASSLGDLNLGGYTF.

In this sample, this clonotype turned up a few times. Here the CDR3 reads CATSRGLAGVHGELFF. CDR3 in DNA: TGTGCCACCAGCAGAGGACTAGCGGGAGTTCACGGGGAGCTGTTTTTT. The chain carries TRBV15 and TRBJ2-2; 12 positions agree with TRBD2. The CDR3 sequence is 16 residues long. V shed 1 base, J shed 7 bases, and the junction held 4 bases outside the gene matches. Germline lookup yields CDR1 LNHNV and CDR2 YYDKDF (reference sequence).

In this sample, this clonotype turned up a few times. The rearrangement uses TRBV5-1 and TRBJ2-7; weak D call: TRBD2 (5 bases). V lost 1 base to trimming and J lost 6 bases, with 17 bases between them. Germline CDR1 reads SGHRS; CDR2 reads YFSETQ. The CDR3 runs 15 residues. As DNA, the CDR3 is TGCGCCAGCAGCTTGTATTCGGGGTCCGCAAGCGAGCAGTACTTC. Residues: CASSLYSGSASEQYF.

This clonotype was recorded many times. V gene TRBV7-9 combines with J gene TRBJ2-7, with TRBD1 matching 9 bases. The junction had 13 bases not matched to a gene; V was cut back by 6 bases and J by 1 base. This CDR3 spans 17 amino acids. Germline values: CDR1 SEHNR, CDR2 FQNEAQ (reference sequence). CDR3 in DNA: TGTGCCAGCAGTTCCCCCGGGACAGGGACGGATTCCTACGAGCAGTACTTC. Translation: CASSSPGTGTDSYEQYF.

Of note for this clonotype: At one boundary the junction diverges from the germline segment, which might be a read error. The chain links TRBV19 to TRBJ2-7, with TRBD2 as a possible D gene (5 bases). Germline values: CDR1 LNHDA, CDR2 SQIVND (reference sequence). This CDR3 spans 12 amino acids. The chain's CDR3 is CVSAGDSYEQYF. The CDR3 nucleotides read TGTGTCAGTGCCGGGGACTCCTACGAGCAGTACTTC.

The chain carries TRBV28 and TRBJ1-2, with D hard to call. V was clipped by 3 bases and J by 1 base, with 12 bases between them. This CDR3 is 15 amino acids long. CDR1 and CDR2 (germline): MDHEN, SYDVKM. CDR3 protein: CASSLYVDGNYGYTF. The CDR3, as DNA: TGTGCCAGCAGTTTGTACGTGGACGGTAACTATGGCTACACCTTC.

This clonotype showed up many times. The CDR3: CASMTGPTEAFF. As DNA, the CDR3 is TGTGCCAGCATGACGGGGCCCACTGAAGCTTTCTTT. V usage is TRBV27 and J usage is TRBJ1-1, with a possible D match to TRBD1 (5 bases). Trimming removed 7 bases from V and 4 bases from J, with 10 bases in between. Germline lookup yields CDR1 MNHEY and CDR2 SMNVEV (reference sequence). The CDR3 runs 12 residues.

This chain connects TRBV6-1 to TRBJ2-2; TRBD2 matches at 7 bases. Looked up from germline, CDR1 is MNHNS and CDR2 is SASEGT. The CDR3 is made up of 16 amino acids. V was clipped by 5 bases and J by 3 bases; unmatched bases: 9. In DNA form, the CDR3 reads TGTGCCAGCAGTTATTTGCGGGAGTCGTACACCGGGGAGCTGTTTTTT. Its protein is CASSYLRESYTGELFF.